The 25 T cell receptor beta chains presented below share a single source sample, sequenced in a study of identical twins. MiXCR, run by TCRdb on the 5' RACE reads, gives a single entry per CDR3 protein. The sample carries 550,000 to 700,000 distinct CDR3 sequences, approximately 21% recorded once. This same sample was also part of a study on T cells expressing NK-cell markers.

Sequences were obtained from PBMCs. Source of these receptors: a woman younger than 35 in good health.

This clonotype appeared a few times. V is TRBV5-6 and J is TRBJ2-2; no firm D call. V was trimmed by 4 bases and J by 6 bases, leaving 10 bases between them. CDR1 is SGHDT and CDR2 is YYEEEE in the germline V gene. The CDR3 is made up of 13 amino acids. CDR3 sequence: CASSPTFPGELFF. The DNA of the CDR3 is TGTGCCAGCAGCCCCACTTTTCCCGGGGAGCTGTTTTTT.

Ten or more counts support this clonotype. One end of the junction does not line up with germline, which may come from a read error. The V gene is TRBV5-1, the J gene TRBJ2-3; D not certain. Germline loops: CDR1 SGHRS, CDR2 YFSETQ. This CDR3 comprises 11 residues. The CDR3 loop is CASSVTDTQYF. The CDR3 DNA sequence: TGTGCCAGCAGCGTCACAGATACGCAGTATTTT.

V gene TRBV12-3 or TRBV12-4 combines with J gene TRBJ2-7; D not resolved. The CDR3 runs 17 residues. V lost 5 bases and J lost 0, with 20 bases in between. The CDR3 nucleotides read TGTGCCAGCAGTCCGGGCTCCTATTCTCTGGGCTCCTACGAGCAGTACTTC. Translating it yields CASSPGSYSLGSYEQYF.

The J gene is TRBJ1-1, the V gene TRBV4-1, with no clear D. CDR1 is MGHRA and CDR2 is YSYEKL in the germline V gene. CDR3 length equals 15 residues. The V end lost 1 base, the J end lost 5 bases, and 14 bases lay between the germline ends. The CDR3 bases are TGCGCCAGCAGCCAAGTTTGGAGGGAGGGAACTGAAGCTTTCTTT. Amino acids: CASSQVWREGTEAFF.

This clonotype showed up many times. The DNA of the CDR3 is TGTGCCACCAGCCGCATAGTCAGGGTTTCGAGCACCGGGGAGCTGTTTTTT. Residues: CATSRIVRVSSTGELFF. J is TRBJ2-2 and V is TRBV15; the D gene is possibly TRBD1 (5 bases). V lost 5 bases to trimming and J lost 4 bases, with 20 bases between them. The CDR3 runs to 17 residues. Germline assignment: CDR1 LNHNV and CDR2 YYDKDF (reference sequence).

The CDR3 DNA is TGTGCTAGTGGTTTGGGACTAGCGGGGGGTATTTCCTACGAGCAGTACTTC. Residues: CASGLGLAGGISYEQYF. J is TRBJ2-7 and V is TRBV12-5, with 13 bases identical to TRBD2. V lost 1 base and J lost 1; bases outside the gene matches: 4. Germline CDR1 LGHNT, CDR2 FRNRAP. The CDR3 is 17 amino acids. The full variable domain, in which reference TRBV12-5 and TRBJ2-7 provide the parts outside the CDR3, is DARVTQTPRHKVTEMGQEVTMRCQPILGHNTVFWYRQTMMQGLELLAYFRNRAPLDDSGMPKDRFSAEMPDATLATLKIQPSEPRDSAVYFCASGLGLAGGISYEQYFGPGTRLTVT.

This clonotype appeared many times. This chain connects TRBV11-2 to TRBJ2-1; D remains ambiguous. CDR1 SGHAT and CDR2 FQNNGV come from the germline V gene. The CDR3 spans 11 residues. Trimming cost V 8 bases and J 2 bases, with 4 bases left between them. The CDR3 is CASGAYNEQFF. The DNA for the CDR3 is TGTGCCAGCGGGGCCTACAATGAGCAGTTCTTC.

This clonotype was recorded a few times. The chain employs TRBV10-3 and TRBJ1-2, with TRBD1 matching over 7 bases. This CDR3 is 14 amino acids long. Germline CDR1 is ENHRY and CDR2 is SYGVKD. V lost 3 bases and J lost 8; bases outside the gene matches: 9. The CDR3 nucleotides are TGTGCCATCAGTGACCTGGACAGGCCAACCGGCTACACCTTC. It is translated as CAISDLDRPTGYTF.

The gene calls are TRBV9 and TRBJ2-7; 11 nucleotides align to TRBD1. V was pared by 3 bases and J by 3 bases, with 8 bases of the junction left unmatched. This CDR3 is built from 16 residues. Germline V gives CDR1 SGDLS, CDR2 YYNGEE. The CDR3 loop reads CASSAGIGTGGYEQYF. CDR3 bases: TGTGCCAGCAGCGCAGGAATCGGGACAGGGGGCTACGAGCAGTACTTC.

This clonotype was observed many times. The gene calls are TRBV24-1 and TRBJ2-1; D is undetermined. CDR1 is KGHDR, CDR2 SFDVKD, per germline. The CDR3 consists of 12 residues. Trimming stripped 5 bases from V and 5 bases from J, with 6 bases between. CDR3 bases: TGTGCCACCAGTGCCAGCGACAATGAGCAGTTCTTC. This translates into CATSASDNEQFF.

Ten or more counts support this clonotype. J is TRBJ2-1 and V is TRBV27; TRBD2 might be the D (5 bases). The ends were cut back, 7 bases at V and 5 bases at J, with 6 bases in the middle. The CDR3 is made up of 11 amino acids. The germline V gene has CDR1 MNHEY and CDR2 SMNVEV (reference sequence). The CDR3 nucleotides read TGTGCCAGCATAGCGAACAATGAGCAGTTCTTC. It specifies CASIANNEQFF.

As for this clonotype: A much more abundant neighbour one base away suggests this may be a read error. V and J are TRBV20-1 and TRBJ2-1, with D perhaps TRBD1 or TRBD2 (5 bases each). The germline CDR1 and CDR2 sequences are DFQATT and SNEGSKA (reference sequence). V lost 6 bases and J 2 bases, leaving 14 bases between the germline ends. The CDR3 is 14 amino acids. In DNA form, the CDR3 reads TGCAGTGCAACGGGACCCGAAACCTACAATGAGCAGTTCTTC. This codes for CSATGPETYNEQFF.

In this sample, this clonotype turned up a few times. One end of the junction does not line up with germline, which may come from a read error. The V call is TRBV20-1, the J call TRBJ2-1; D is perhaps TRBD2 (7 bases). This CDR3 is 15 amino acids long. Per germline, CDR1 DFQATT and CDR2 SNEGSKA (reference sequence). This CDR3 is CSARGGARGYNEQFF. The CDR3, as DNA: TGCAGTGCCAGAGGGGGGGCGCGTGGCTACAATGAGCAGTTCTTC.

Ten or more counts support this clonotype. V usage is TRBV20-1 and J usage is TRBJ2-3; no clear D gene. Germline assignment: CDR1 DFQATT and CDR2 SNEGSKA (reference sequence). V lost 1 base and J 5 bases, leaving 4 bases between the germline ends. The CDR3 consists of 11 residues. The CDR3 reads CSARVGDTQYF. CDR3 bases: TGCAGTGCTAGAGTTGGAGATACGCAGTATTTT.

The chain is built from TRBV9 and TRBJ2-7; perhaps D is TRBD1 or TRBD2 (5 bases each). Germline CDR1 and CDR2: SGDLS and YYNGEE. V lost 7 bases and J 6 bases, leaving 17 bases between the germline ends. The CDR3 sequence is 13 residues long. In DNA, the CDR3 is TGTGCCAGCCAAGAGGCGCTTGGGGGCGAGCAGTACTTC. Amino acids: CASQEALGGEQYF.

CDR3 amino acids: CASSPPSRLAKNIQYF. The CDR3 nucleotides are TGTGCCAGCTCACCACCCTCACGGTTAGCCAAAAACATTCAGTACTTC. This sequence joins TRBV18 and TRBJ2-4; D unclear. This CDR3 contains 16 residues. Trimming left V 0 bases short and J 0 bases short, with 9 bases between. The germline V gene has CDR1 KGHSH and CDR2 LQKENI.

This clonotype was observed at least ten times. The rearrangement joins TRBV7-9 to TRBJ2-3, with unresolved D. CDR1 and CDR2 from the germline V gene are SEHNR and FQNEAQ (reference sequence). This CDR3 region has 15 residues. The ends were cut back, 2 bases at V and 1 base at J, with 10 bases in the middle. CDR3 sequence reads: CASSLRVPRTDTQYF. CDR3 nucleotide sequence: TGTGCCAGCAGCTTAAGGGTCCCCCGCACAGATACGCAGTATTTT.

This clonotype has at least ten counts. V usage is TRBV10-3 and J usage is TRBJ1-6; TRBD1 might be the D (5 bases). The CDR3 runs to 16 residues. Trimming pared 0 bases from V and 9 bases from J, leaving 15 bases between. Germline CDR1 reads ENHRY; CDR2 reads SYGVKD. DNA for the CDR3: TGTGCCATCAGTGAGTCGAATCTCGGGACCAGTTCACCCCTCCACTTT. It encodes CAISESNLGTSSPLHF.

This clonotype came up many times. The chain joins TRBV6-1 to TRBJ2-5; D gene unclear. Trimming cost V 4 bases and J 6 bases, with 12 bases left between them. In germline, CDR1 is MNHNS, CDR2 SASEGT. This CDR3 comprises 13 residues. CDR3 loop: CASSGLGKKTQYF. Here the CDR3 DNA reads TGTGCCAGCAGTGGGCTGGGTAAGAAGACCCAGTACTTC.

The CDR3 nucleotides read TGTGCCAGCAGCTTAGATGGGCAGGGAGGCAATCAGCCCCAGCATTTT. Translated: CASSLDGQGGNQPQHF. The chain is built from TRBV7-8 and TRBJ1-5, with D maybe TRBD1 (5 bases). This CDR3 spans 16 amino acids. With 1 base removed from V and 2 bases from J, the gap between germline ends came to 12 bases. CDR1 is SGHVS and CDR2 is FQNEAQ in the germline V gene. Complete variable domain (other parts from reference TRBV7-8 and TRBJ1-5): GAGVSQSPRYKVAKRGQDVALRCDPISGHVSLFWYQQALGQGPEFLTYFQNEAQLDKSGLPSDRFFAERPEGSVSTLKIQRTQQEDSAVYLCASSLDGQGGNQPQHFGDGTRLSIL.

This clonotype was found a few times. The chain links TRBV6-1 to TRBJ2-3; tentative D call: TRBD1 (6 bases). This CDR3 is built from 14 residues. Germline lookup yields CDR1 MNHNS and CDR2 SASEGT. The V and J ends lost 6 bases and 0 bases respectively, with 10 bases between them. The CDR3 loop is CASSNRESTDTQYF. The CDR3 bases are TGTGCCAGCAGCAACAGGGAGAGCACAGATACGCAGTATTTT.

In this sample, this clonotype turned up a few times. V usage is TRBV11-2 and J usage is TRBJ2-2; the D is unclear. Trimming removed 5 bases at V and 2 bases at J, with 12 bases between. The CDR3 totals 15 residues. CDR1 SGHAT and CDR2 FQNNGV come from the germline V gene. CDR3 nucleotides: TGTGCCAGCAGCCCAAAGGGTCTAAACACCGGGGAGCTGTTTTTT. It translates to CASSPKGLNTGELFF.

The rearrangement links TRBV20-1 to TRBJ2-7, with TRBD1 identical over 10 bases. The germline V gene encodes CDR1 DFQATT and CDR2 SNEGSKA (reference sequence). This CDR3 spans 12 amino acids. V was pared by 6 bases and J by 6 bases, with 5 bases of the junction left unmatched. CDR3 in amino acids: CSATGQGGEQYF. CDR3 in DNA: TGCAGTGCCACAGGACAGGGGGGCGAGCAGTACTTC.

The J gene is TRBJ1-1, the V gene TRBV7-8; D uncertain. The CDR3 length is 14 residues. The V end lost 2 bases, the J end lost 7 bases, and 14 bases lay between the germline ends. CDR1 SGHVS and CDR2 FQNEAQ come from the germline V gene. The CDR3 sequence: CASSLSRPTGEAFF. CDR3 in DNA: TGTGCCAGCAGCTTAAGTCGACCCACCGGTGAAGCTTTCTTT.

This chain connects TRBV20-1 to TRBJ2-3; 10 bases match TRBD2. There are 16 residues in the CDR3. Germline V gene lookup returns CDR1 DFQATT and CDR2 SNEGSKA (reference sequence). The junction had 9 bases not matched to a gene; V was cut back by 1 base and J by 5 bases. The CDR3 DNA follows: TGCAGTGCTAGAGGAATTCTAGCGGGAGTGGGAGATACGCAGTATTTT. Protein sequence: CSARGILAGVGDTQYF.